Below, 20 T cell receptor beta chains from the same sample are listed, as sequenced in a study of blood T cell repertoires in COVID-19. This table comes from immunoSEQ multiplex PCR, and its TCRdb copy is limited to in-frame clones, with some not included. Among 250,000 to 350,000 clones, 86% were seen once, and the ten largest hold 2.5% to 3%. The sequenced material came from peripheral blood. These TCRs come from a woman between 25 and 40 years old with active or convalescent COVID-19.

In its sample, this clone was seen once. V is TRBV12-5 and J is TRBJ1-5; 8 bases match TRBD1. Germline V CDR1 and CDR2: LGHNT, FRNRAP. This CDR3 spans 20 amino acids. V shed 0 bases and J 5 bases; nucleotides not matched to a gene: 18. CDR3 nucleotide sequence: TGTGCTAGTGGTTTGGTATTTAATGGGACAGGAGCCCCTTCTCATCAGCCCCAGCATTTT. Amino acids: CASGLVFNGTGAPSHQPQHF.

This chain joins TRBV2 and TRBJ1-1; D is unresolved. The V end lost 7 bases, the J end lost 2 bases, and 11 bases lay between the germline ends. Germline V gene data show CDR1 as SNHLY and CDR2 as FYNNEI. The CDR3 sequence is 13 residues long. CDR3 region: CASIQQINTEAFF. CDR3 sequence (DNA): TGTGCCAGCATCCAACAGATAAACACTGAAGCTTTCTTT.

A single count supports this clone. The V call is TRBV7-2, the J call TRBJ1-2; 9 positions agree with TRBD1. Germline V gene lookup returns CDR1 SGHTA and CDR2 FQGNSA. V shed 8 bases, J shed 0 bases, and the junction held 7 bases outside the gene matches. The CDR3 sequence is 15 residues long. The CDR3 spells CASGTGSTANYGYTF. CDR3 DNA: TGTGCCAGCGGGACAGGGTCTACGGCTAACTATGGCTACACCTTC. Together with reference TRBV7-2 and TRBJ1-2, the CDR3 gives the full variable domain: GAGVSQSPSNKVTEKGKDVELRCDPISGHTALYWYRQSLGQGLEFLIYFQGNSAPDKSGLPSDRFSAERTGGSVSTLTIQRTQQEDSAVYLCASGTGSTANYGYTFGSGTRLTVV.

The chain carries TRBV4-2 and TRBJ2-3, with TRBD2 matching 9 bases. V lost 0 bases and J lost 0; bases outside the gene matches: 7. Germline CDR1 and CDR2: LGHNA and YNFKEQ. The CDR3 has 18 residues. The chain's CDR3 is CASSQEPAGGSSTDTQYF. CDR3 bases: TGTGCCAGCAGCCAAGAACCAGCGGGGGGATCTAGCACAGATACGCAGTATTTT.

This clone has only one observation. The V and J genes are TRBV7-2 and TRBJ2-5, with D possibly being TRBD2 (7 bases). Per germline, CDR1 SGHTA and CDR2 FQGNSA. V lost 5 bases, J lost 4 bases, and 20 bases lay in between. This CDR3 is 16 amino acids long. CDR3 amino acids: CASSPSGAGALETQYF. The DNA of the CDR3 is TGTGCCAGCAGCCCCTCGGGGGCGGGGGCCTTAGAGACCCAGTACTTC.

The chain recombines TRBV5-4 with TRBJ2-7, with a possible D match to TRBD1 (6 bases). Between the trimmed V and J ends, which lost 0 bases and 2 bases, there was a span of 15 bases. There are 16 residues in the CDR3. From germline, CDR1 is SGHNT and CDR2 YYREEE (reference sequence). The CDR3 loop is CASSLGGPGQAYEQYF. The CDR3 DNA sequence: TGTGCCAGCAGCTTGGGTGGTCCGGGACAAGCCTACGAGCAGTACTTC. Full variable domain (rest looked up from reference TRBV5-4 and TRBJ2-7): ETGVTQSPTHLIKTRGQQVTLRCSSQSGHNTVSWYQQALGQGPQFIFQYYREEENGRGNFPPRFSGLQFPNYSSELNVNALELDDSALYLCASSLGGPGQAYEQYFGPGTRLTVT.

This chain links TRBV6-5 with TRBJ2-7; TRBD2 is a possible D gene (7 bases). V was clipped by 10 bases and J by 6 bases, with 25 bases between them. Germline CDR1 reads MNHEY; CDR2 reads SVGAGI. This CDR3 region has 15 residues. CDR3: CATSPLGGANSEQYF. The CDR3 bases are TGTGCCACCTCGCCTCTTGGGGGGGCAAACTCCGAGCAGTACTTC.

The chain recombines TRBV6-5 with TRBJ1-2, with D uncertain. CDR3 length: 13 amino acids. Germline assignment: CDR1 MNHEY and CDR2 SVGAGI. Deletions cut 5 bases from V and 5 bases from J, with 12 bases between. CDR3: CASSPLGPYGYTF. The CDR3 DNA reads TGTGCCAGCAGTCCGCTGGGCCCATATGGCTACACCTTC.

The CDR3 sequence is CASSPQGGASDTEAFF. CDR3 nucleotide sequence: TGTGCCAGCAGCCCCCAGGGGGGCGCGTCGGACACTGAAGCTTTCTTT. The chain couples TRBV5-5 to TRBJ1-1; 7 nucleotides match TRBD1. This CDR3 is 16 amino acids long. J gave up 3 bases and V 4 bases, and 12 bases lay outside the gene matches. The V gene's germline CDR1 is SGHKS and CDR2 YYEKEE (reference sequence).

The chain recombines TRBV7-2 with TRBJ1-1, with 7 bases aligning to TRBD1. In germline, CDR1 is SGHTA, CDR2 FQGNSA. Germline trimming cut 5 bases from V and 0 bases from J; bases unmatched to any gene: 9. This CDR3 comprises 16 residues. The CDR3 is CASSPRGQFLNTEAFF. CDR3 DNA: TGTGCCAGCAGCCCCCGGGGACAGTTTCTGAACACTGAAGCTTTCTTT.

The chain carries TRBV5-6 and TRBJ2-5; 12 nucleotides match TRBD1. Trimming removed 6 bases from V and 6 bases from J; junction bases left unmatched: 12. Germline CDR1 is SGHDT and CDR2 is YYEEEE. There are 16 residues in the CDR3. The CDR3 reads CASTTTWGQGAKTQYF. The CDR3 DNA sequence: TGTGCCAGCACCACGACTTGGGGACAGGGGGCGAAGACCCAGTACTTC. Complete variable domain (other parts from reference TRBV5-6 and TRBJ2-5): DAGVTQSPTHLIKTRGQQVTLRCSPKSGHDTVSWYQQALGQGPQFIFQYYEEEERQRGNFPDRFSGHQFPNYSSELNVNALLLGDSALYLCASTTTWGQGAKTQYFGPGTRLLVL.

In DNA, the CDR3 is TGTGCCAGCAGCTTAGGCGGGGGTGACACCATATATTTT. Protein product: CASSLGGGDTIYF. The gene calls are TRBV7-2 and TRBJ1-3, with a possible D match to TRBD1 (5 bases). Per germline, CDR1 SGHTA and CDR2 FQGNSA. Trimming cost V 1 base and J 8 bases, with 9 bases left between them. The CDR3 runs 13 residues. Complete variable domain (other parts from reference TRBV7-2 and TRBJ1-3): GAGVSQSPSNKVTEKGKDVELRCDPISGHTALYWYRQSLGQGLEFLIYFQGNSAPDKSGLPSDRFSAERTGGSVSTLTIQRTQQEDSAVYLCASSLGGGDTIYFGEGSWLTVV.

This clone came up a few times. This chain joins TRBV30 and TRBJ1-1, with D possibly matching TRBD1 (6 bases). This CDR3 has 18 amino acids. Per germline, CDR1 GTSNPN and CDR2 SVGIG (reference sequence). V was clipped by 3 bases and J by 2 bases, with 25 bases between them. DNA for the CDR3: TGTGCCTGGAGCCTGGGGGGGGCTCGATGGGCACGAAACACTGAAGCTTTCTTT. It is translated as CAWSLGGARWARNTEAFF. The complete variable domain, with remaining parts taken from reference TRBV30 and TRBJ1-1, reads SQTIHQWPATLVQPVGSPLSLECTVEGTSNPNLYWYRQAAGRGLQLLFYSVGIGQISSEVPQNLSASRPQDRQFILSSKKLLLSDSGFYLCAWSLGGARWARNTEAFFGQGTRLTVV.

The chain uses TRBV10-3 and TRBJ1-6, with 7 bases that match TRBD1. The germline gives CDR1 ENHRY, CDR2 SYGVKD. The CDR3 has 13 amino acids. The J segment lost 3 bases and the V segment lost 8 bases, leaving 1 base of the junction unmatched. Here the CDR3 reads CAISGGYNSPLHF. The CDR3 DNA reads as TGTGCCATCTCAGGGGGCTATAATTCACCCCTCCACTTT.

V usage is TRBV5-4 and J usage is TRBJ2-1; unclear D gene. Germline-derived CDR1 and CDR2 are SGHNT and YYREEE (reference sequence). V was clipped by 0 bases and J by 0 bases, with 13 bases between them. This CDR3 has 17 amino acids. CDR3 in DNA: TGTGCCAGCAGCTTGGCCGACGGTGCAGGCTCCTACAATGAGCAGTTCTTC. Translated: CASSLADGAGSYNEQFF.

The V call is TRBV19, the J call TRBJ2-1; 8 positions agree with TRBD2. CDR3 length equals 14 residues. The junction had 4 bases not matched to a gene; V was cut back by 5 bases and J by 4 bases. Germline CDR1 LNHDA, CDR2 SQIVND (reference sequence). CDR3 sequence: CASSRTSNYNEQFF. The CDR3 DNA follows: TGTGCCAGTAGTCGGACTAGCAATTACAATGAGCAGTTCTTC.

This chain connects TRBV7-9 to TRBJ2-5, with D hard to call. Germline V gene sequence: CDR1 SEHNR, CDR2 FQNEAQ (reference sequence). The CDR3 contains 13 residues. V was cut by 4 bases and J by 5 bases, with 11 bases left in between. CDR3 region: CASSSSRGETQYF. The CDR3 DNA sequence: TGTGCCAGCAGCTCAAGCAGAGGCGAGACCCAGTACTTC.

This clone occurred a few times. The chain has TRBV5-5 and TRBJ2-7; 8 bases are shared with TRBD1. The CDR3 covers 14 residues. Per germline, CDR1 SGHKS and CDR2 YYEKEE (reference sequence). V lost 2 bases, J lost 5 bases, and 6 bases stayed unmatched. In DNA, the CDR3 is TGTGCCAGCAGCTTTATGCGACAGGGGAACGAGCAGTACTTC. Translation gives CASSFMRQGNEQYF.

The chain is built from TRBV7-9 and TRBJ1-1; the D gene is possibly TRBD1 (5 bases). V lost 1 base and J lost 1, with 16 bases in between. The CDR3 contains 17 residues. The germline V gene encodes CDR1 SEHNR and CDR2 FQNEAQ (reference sequence). CDR3 DNA sequence: TGTGCCAGCAGCTTAGGAGCTCTGGGGCAGCAGAACACTGAAGCTTTCTTT. It encodes CASSLGALGQQNTEAFF.

This chain joins TRBV28 and TRBJ1-2; no definite D call. Germline-derived CDR1 and CDR2 are MDHEN and SYDVKM. The CDR3 contains 11 residues. V was shortened by 5 bases and J by 7 bases, with 8 bases between the two germline ends. Here the CDR3 DNA reads TGTGCCAGCAGTCGTCCTCCTGGCTACACCTTC. As protein: CASSRPPGYTF.